This T cell receptor (beta chain) was retrieved from a study of blood T cell repertoires in COVID-19 (dated by TCRdb to about 2020). Background on the whole study: Samples from collaborators originated in the United States, Italy and Spain and spanned both the acute and convalescent phases of COVID-19. Samples were obtained from the ongoing ImmuneRACE study (first 160 participants) and from over 1,000 subjects provided by 6 global collaborators. The prospective study material was composed of cDNA or gDNA derived from T cells, B-cell-depleted T cells, or PBMCs. Subjects who had been exposed to COVID-19, were actively infected with it, or had recovered from it provided the deeply sampled blood TCRbeta repertoires that made up the dataset. The repertoires were released in a freely available public database meant as a resource for research on the immune response to SARS-CoV-2. Sample metadata almost always included a de-identified subject ID, COVID-19 status, age in years and sex. Where HLA class I and class II types were available, the types were taken from metadata supplied by the sample provider, not from assay-based typing. Summary of the overall study and its limitations: The quantity of clinical and demographic metadata differed by source and by participant and was supplied without curation.

The CDR1 and CDR2 encoded by the germline V gene (reference sequence) are LNHDA and SQIVND. Spanning cysteine to phenylalanine, the CDR3 consists of 12 amino acids. Only the CDR3 DNA stays, 36 bases, in frame from base 1. V loses 8 bases at its end and J loses 5 bases; junction bases beyond the gene matches: 3. One collaborating source in Seattle enrolled patients during active infection and followed them longitudinally through the course of disease. Whole blood was collected in K2EDTA tubes by collaborating institutions according to the institutions' own protocols. Collaborator samples were shipped for TCRbeta analysis as frozen whole blood, isolated PBMCs, or DNA extracted from either sample type. About this clone itself: This receptor's antigen is unknown. The record has no base qualities; no much larger clone is one base away.

TCRbeta CDR3 regions were amplified from genomic DNA by means of the immunoSEQ Assay, a bias-controlled multiplex PCR. Per the authors' processing: The number of nucleated cells in each sample was estimated by amplification of reference gene primers within the assay. To quantify the absolute abundance of each unique TCRbeta CDR3 rearrangement, sequence reads were collapsed and filtered. For each sample, productive Simpson clonality was calculated as the square root of Simpson's diversity index across productive rearrangements. TCRdb's version of the immuneACCESS table is confined to in-frame rearrangements and falls short of the full clone set. An unresolved V gene accounts for under half of the shortfall where checked; the remainder is of unknown origin. That table gives V, J and clone size, and the DNA gave D and trimming. Present in this sample are about 210,000 clones, approximately 85% of which were seen just once. 5.2% of the sample goes to the ten largest clones.

The chain uses TRBV19 and TRBJ2-5, with TRBD2 matching 9 junction bases. The clonotype was recovered from a woman in her sixties or seventies with COVID-19, enrolled during active disease. Material for sequencing was peripheral blood. The DNA sequence is as follows: TGTGCCAGTGCGGGAGGGCCCGAGACCCAGTACTTC. Its amino acids are CASAGGPETQYF.